The 18 T cell receptor beta chains in this list originate from one sample, sequenced in a study of OX40 agonist ivuxolimab in advanced cancers. Clones were sequenced by immunoSEQ multiplex PCR, and TCRdb holds only the in-frame ones, with some missing. The sample comprises 45,000 to 60,000 clones, 90% of which are singletons, and about 5% rests with the top ten. This material consisted of CD4+ or CD8+ T cells sorted from blood, taken in a trial of the OX40 agonist ivuxolimab. These receptors came from an adult with an advanced solid tumor such as melanoma, head and neck, liver or kidney cancer.

The chain links TRBV5-1 to TRBJ1-4; D is perhaps TRBD1 (5 bases). Looked up from germline, CDR1 is SGHRS and CDR2 is YFSETQ. This CDR3 comprises 15 residues. The ends were cut back, 4 bases at V and 6 bases at J, with 16 bases in the middle. CDR3 sequence: CASSPLDSRDEKLFF. The CDR3 nucleotides read TGCGCCAGCAGCCCTCTTGACAGCCGAGATGAAAAACTGTTTTTT.

The chain recombines TRBV19 with TRBJ2-3; D uncertain. The CDR3 has 17 amino acids. Germline assignment: CDR1 LNHDA and CDR2 SQIVND (reference sequence). Trimming cost V 3 bases and J 4 bases, with 20 bases left between them. The CDR3 protein is CASSIDSGHPTSDTQYF. CDR3 nucleotide sequence: TGTGCCAGTAGTATTGATTCCGGCCATCCAACCTCAGATACGCAGTATTTT.

The chain joins TRBV28 to TRBJ2-5, with TRBD1 matching over 7 bases. The V gene's germline CDR1 is MDHEN and CDR2 SYDVKM. This CDR3 has 14 residues. Unmatched junction bases numbered 10, after V lost 7 bases and J lost 5 bases. The CDR3 spells CASNPTGYWETQYF. CDR3 in DNA: TGTGCCAGCAATCCGACAGGGTATTGGGAGACCCAGTACTTC. Together with reference TRBV28 and TRBJ2-5, the CDR3 gives the full variable domain: DVKVTQSSRYLVKRTGEKVFLECVQDMDHENMFWYRQDPGLGLRLIYFSYDVKMKEKGDIPEGYSVSREKKERFSLILESASTNQTSMYLCASNPTGYWETQYFGPGTRLLVL.

The chain is built from TRBV7-2 and TRBJ2-7; possible D gene TRBD2, 6 bases. The V end was cut by 5 bases, the J end by 7 bases, with 18 bases between. Germline V CDR1 and CDR2: SGHTA, FQGNSA. The CDR3 sequence is 14 residues long. This chain's CDR3 is CASSPAPLAQEQYF. CDR3 DNA: TGTGCCAGCAGCCCCGCCCCTCTAGCGCAAGAGCAGTACTTC.

The rearrangement joins TRBV27 to TRBJ1-2, with 11 bases fitting TRBD1. CDR3 length equals 13 residues. Germline assignment: CDR1 MNHEY and CDR2 SMNVEV (reference sequence). V gave up 3 bases and J gave up 7 bases; unmatched junction bases: 1. CDR3 sequence: CASSLDRGLGYTF. Here the CDR3 DNA reads TGTGCCAGCAGTTTGGACAGGGGGCTTGGCTACACCTTC.

J is TRBJ2-5 and V is TRBV28, with TRBD2 identical over 13 bases. Germline V gives CDR1 MDHEN, CDR2 SYDVKM. CDR3 length: 15 amino acids. The V segment lost 4 bases and the J segment 4 bases; nucleotides outside the gene matches: 3. The CDR3 DNA reads TGTGCCAGCAGTTCGGGACTAGCGGGGAGAGAGACCCAGTACTTC. Translated: CASSSGLAGRETQYF.

The chain combines TRBV28 with TRBJ1-2, with 7 bases that match TRBD1. V trimming: 5 bases; J trimming: 4 bases; junction bases outside the gene matches: 7. CDR1 and CDR2 (germline): MDHEN, SYDVKM. This CDR3 contains 14 residues. CDR3 region: CASSPLRTGYGYTF. The CDR3 DNA reads TGTGCCAGCAGTCCTCTGAGGACAGGCTATGGCTACACCTTC.

The CDR3 loop reads CASSIRASGRGSTDTQYF. CDR3 nucleotides: TGTGCCAGTAGTATTCGGGCTAGCGGGAGGGGGAGCACAGATACGCAGTATTTT. The chain joins TRBV19 to TRBJ2-3; 12 bases line up with TRBD2. Germline V gene lookup returns CDR1 LNHDA and CDR2 SQIVND (reference sequence). V shed 3 bases, J shed 0 bases, and the junction held 7 bases outside the gene matches. The CDR3 has 18 residues.

DNA of the CDR3: TGTGCCAGCAGTTACAAATACGAGCAGTACTTC. Encoded protein: CASSYKYEQYF. The chain is built from TRBV6-5 and TRBJ2-7; D unresolved. Trimming removed 2 bases from V and 4 bases from J, with 3 bases in between. The CDR3 runs 11 residues. Per germline, CDR1 MNHEY and CDR2 SVGAGI.

The chain uses TRBV6-6 and TRBJ1-5; D ambiguous. V was cut by 2 bases and J by 0 bases, with 8 bases left in between. Germline lookup yields CDR1 MNHNY and CDR2 SVGAGI (reference sequence). The CDR3 is made up of 15 amino acids. The CDR3 bases are TGTGCCAGCAGTTACAATCTGGATAGCAATCAGCCCCAGCATTTT. Translated, it gives CASSYNLDSNQPQHF.

The J gene is TRBJ2-3, the V gene TRBV4-3, with 7 nucleotides matching TRBD2. Germline V gene lookup returns CDR1 LGHNA and CDR2 YSLEER. The CDR3 covers 16 residues. The ends lost 0 bases at V and 6 bases at J; junction bases unmatched: 9. The CDR3 region is CASSQELGLRLDTQYF. Here the CDR3 DNA reads TGCGCCAGCAGCCAAGAATTGGGACTACGGTTGGATACGCAGTATTTT.

This chain connects TRBV5-1 to TRBJ2-5; 7 bases match TRBD1. Germline V gives CDR1 SGHRS, CDR2 YFSETQ. J was trimmed by 5 bases and V by 2 bases; bases with no gene match: 3. The CDR3 is 13 amino acids. The CDR3 sequence: CASSFDRAETQYF. The CDR3 region has the DNA TGCGCCAGCAGCTTCGACAGGGCTGAGACCCAGTACTTC.

The J gene is TRBJ2-2, the V gene TRBV9; the D is unclear. This CDR3 spans 15 amino acids. CDR1 is SGDLS, CDR2 YYNGEE, per germline. Trimming shortened V by 0 bases and J by 2 bases, and 8 bases separated the two germline ends. As DNA, the CDR3 is TGTGCCAGCAGCGTAGGGCTATTCAACACCGGGGAGCTGTTTTTT. This translates into CASSVGLFNTGELFF.

This chain uses TRBV7-9 with TRBJ2-3, with 11 bases fitting TRBD2. V shed 1 base, J shed 4 bases, and the junction held 4 bases outside the gene matches. Germline CDR1 reads SEHNR; CDR2 reads FQNEAQ (reference sequence). This CDR3 is 16 amino acids long. The CDR3 coding sequence is TGTGCCAGCAGCTTAGGACTAGCGGGGTCCCCAGATACGCAGTATTTT. Protein sequence: CASSLGLAGSPDTQYF.

The chain recombines TRBV19 with TRBJ2-5; 7 nucleotides agree with TRBD1. The J call is uncertain, as TRBJ2-7 better fits the DNA end. CDR3 length: 16 residues. Germline assignment: CDR1 LNHDA and CDR2 SQIVND (reference sequence). The CDR3 bases are TGTGCCAGTAGCAGACAGCCAGGGACAGATTCCTACGAGCAGTACTTC. Translation gives CASSRQPGTDSYEQYF.

The chain recombines TRBV6-5 with TRBJ2-1; TRBD2 aligns across 8 bases. The CDR3 runs 15 residues. The germline V gene has CDR1 MNHEY and CDR2 SVGAGI. Trimming removed 2 bases from V and 5 bases from J; junction bases left unmatched: 5. The CDR3 is CASSYDTSGNNEQFF. CDR3 DNA: TGTGCCAGCAGTTACGACACTAGCGGCAACAATGAGCAGTTCTTC.

The rearrangement joins TRBV7-2 to TRBJ2-7; 9 bases are a match to TRBD2. The CDR3 runs to 16 residues. CDR1 and CDR2 (germline): SGHTA, FQGNSA. V shed 5 bases, J shed 2 bases, and the junction held 10 bases outside the gene matches. This CDR3 reads CASSTKLAGLAYEQYF. In DNA, the CDR3 is TGTGCCAGCAGCACGAAACTAGCGGGCCTTGCCTACGAGCAGTACTTC.

This chain uses TRBV28 with TRBJ1-5; no reliable D call. There are 14 residues in the CDR3. V shed 2 bases and J shed 6 bases, with 11 bases lying between them. Germline V CDR1 and CDR2: MDHEN, SYDVKM. The CDR3 DNA follows: TGTGCCAGCAGTTTACCCCGCACCCTTCAGCCCCAGCATTTT. It encodes CASSLPRTLQPQHF. Supplemented by reference TRBV28 and TRBJ1-5, the full variable domain reads DVKVTQSSRYLVKRTGEKVFLECVQDMDHENMFWYRQDPGLGLRLIYFSYDVKMKEKGDIPEGYSVSREKKERFSLILESASTNQTSMYLCASSLPRTLQPQHFGDGTRLSIL.